This T cell receptor beta chain came from a study of T cells in Graves' hyperthyroidism and ophthalmopathy. Study observations and caveats: A median 6.5 months before onset, the model predicted ophthalmopathy.

This CDR3 has 13 residues. Germline values: CDR1 MNHEY, CDR2 SVGAGI. V was cut by 2 bases and J by 2 bases, with 5 bases left in between. Stable Graves' hyperthyroidism denoted no ophthalmopathy progression over 18 months. Fresh peripheral blood, approximately 10 ml, was the source of the PBMCs. Worth noting for this clonotype: Its antigen is currently unknown.

Regions amplified from RNA transcripts were the TCR beta CDR3 regions. HTBI primers were employed in a first-round RT-PCR of the TCR CDR3. TCRdb reprocessed the multiplex PCR reads via MiXCR and lists one record per CDR3 protein. The sample carries about 350,000 distinct CDR3 sequences, about 15% recorded once. The rearrangement uses TRBV6-5 and TRBJ2-3, with D unresolved. The sample comprised blood. The receptor's source is a woman aged 25 to 39 with Graves' hyperthyroidism. CDR3 amino acids: CASSYRATDTQYF. In nucleotides, the CDR3 is TGTGCCAGCAGTTACCGAGCCACAGATACGCAGTATTTT.